This entry lists 5 T cell receptor beta chains sequenced from one sample in a study of blood T cells in healthy people across ages. It was with a sample-barcoded 5' primer and a J-beta primer mix that a second PCR of roughly 7 to 11 cycles was run. From the 5' RACE reads, TCRdb called clonotypes with MiXCR, one entry per CDR3 protein. Of approximately 730,000 distinct CDR3 sequences listed, roughly 45% are singletons. Sequencing was done on a sample of blood. The receptors originated from a woman aged 55 to 70 in good health.

V and J are TRBV7-9 and TRBJ2-5; TRBD2 matches at 10 bases. This CDR3 comprises 16 residues. Germline V gene data show CDR1 as SEHNR and CDR2 as FQNEAQ (reference sequence). Losses at the gene ends were 5 bases for V and 5 bases for J; bases not matched to a gene: 11. The CDR3 bases are TGTGCCAGCAGCCCTCGAAGCGGGGGGGCCGTTGAGACCCAGTACTTC. It specifies CASSPRSGGAVETQYF.

This clonotype was seen only a few times. The rearrangement links TRBV7-3 to TRBJ2-1, with TRBD2 identical over 8 bases. J gave up 5 bases and V 5 bases, and 5 bases lay outside the gene matches. Germline CDR1 SGHTA, CDR2 FQGTGA. The CDR3 consists of 14 residues. Written as DNA, the CDR3 is TGTGCCAGCAGCGGATCGCGGGGGGACAATGAGCAGTTCTTC. Its protein is CASSGSRGDNEQFF.

This clonotype was recorded at least ten times. J is TRBJ2-7 and V is TRBV6-5, with TRBD1 identical over 10 bases. Germline trimming cut 6 bases from V and 0 bases from J; bases unmatched to any gene: 2. The CDR3 totals 14 residues. Germline V gives CDR1 MNHEY, CDR2 SVGAGI. The CDR3 protein is CASRRTGGSYEQYF. The CDR3 DNA reads TGTGCCAGCAGAAGGACAGGGGGCTCCTACGAGCAGTACTTC.

This clonotype occurred many times. This chain uses TRBV29-1 with TRBJ2-7; TRBD1 aligns across 10 bases. This CDR3 region has 15 residues. V shed 3 bases and J 3 bases; nucleotides not matched to a gene: 8. The germline V gene encodes CDR1 SQVTM and CDR2 ANQGSEA. For the CDR3, the DNA is TGCAGCGTTGATAGTGGGACAGGGGAACTCTACGAGCAGTACTTC. The encoded protein is CSVDSGTGELYEQYF.

This clonotype was seen more than once but under ten times. The genes are TRBV3-1 and TRBJ2-7; 11 nucleotides match TRBD2. The germline CDR1 and CDR2 sequences are LGHDT and YNNKEL (reference sequence). After removal of 7 bases from V and 5 bases from J, the junction contained 7 bases not matched to a gene. The CDR3 sequence is 14 residues long. CDR3 DNA sequence: TGTGCCAGCAAATTAACTAGCGGGAGAAACGAGCAGTACTTC. This codes for CASKLTSGRNEQYF.